These 27 T cell receptor beta chains were sequenced from one sample in a study of control samples from healthy donors and cancer patients. Measured with immunoSEQ multiplex PCR; TCRdb has only the in-frame clones, and not every one. The data show tens of thousands of clones, with 80% to 90% seen just once and about 12% held by the top ten. Input material: PBMCs. Source of these receptors: a woman in her fifties or sixties with lung cancer.

The rearrangement links TRBV6-5 to TRBJ2-7, with 9 bases aligning to TRBD1. The junction had 8 bases not matched to a gene; V was cut back by 8 bases and J by 3 bases. CDR3 length: 14 residues. Germline CDR1 reads MNHEY; CDR2 reads SVGAGI. The CDR3 DNA is TGTGCCAGCGCGACAGGGGGTTTCATCTACGAGCAGTACTTC. It yields the protein CASATGGFIYEQYF.

The V and J genes are TRBV10-1 and TRBJ2-2; a weak D match, TRBD2 (6 bases). The ends were cut back, 3 bases at V and 6 bases at J, with 17 bases in the middle. Per the germline V gene, CDR1 is WNHNN and CDR2 is SYGVQD (reference sequence). The CDR3 has 16 residues. Here the CDR3 DNA reads TGCGCCAGCAGTGACGGGGGTCAGGGTCCCGCCGGGGAGCTGTTTTTT. This encodes CASSDGGQGPAGELFF.

The chain couples TRBV28 to TRBJ2-5; D possibly corresponds to TRBD1 (5 bases). CDR1 and CDR2 (germline): MDHEN, SYDVKM. The CDR3 is made up of 12 amino acids. Trimming took 8 bases from V and 1 from J, leaving 8 bases between them. CDR3 in amino acids: CASQGAQETQYF. CDR3 nucleotides: TGTGCCAGCCAAGGGGCCCAAGAGACCCAGTACTTC.

The chain recombines TRBV28 with TRBJ2-3; the D gene is possibly TRBD2 (6 bases). V lost 5 bases, J lost 8 bases, and 20 bases lay in between. Germline CDR1 is MDHEN and CDR2 is SYDVKM. The CDR3 is 15 residues long. The CDR3 is CASSGGTRFKPTQYF. CDR3 sequence (DNA): TGTGCCAGCAGTGGAGGGACCAGGTTCAAACCTACGCAGTATTTT.

This chain joins TRBV2 and TRBJ1-2; D possibly corresponds to TRBD1 (5 bases). This CDR3 is built from 15 residues. Trimming took off 0 bases at V and 4 bases at J, with 12 bases between the two ends. CDR1 SNHLY and CDR2 FYNNEI come from the germline V gene. CDR3 DNA: TGTGCCAGCAGTGAAGCGCGAGGGGAAGGCTATGGCTACACCTTC. This sequence encodes CASSEARGEGYGYTF.

This chain connects TRBV15 to TRBJ2-7; 9 bases are a match to TRBD2. Germline values: CDR1 LNHNV, CDR2 YYDKDF (reference sequence). This CDR3 region has 15 residues. Germline trimming cut 0 bases from V and 6 bases from J; bases unmatched to any gene: 6. CDR3 loop: CATSRDRAGGREQYF. In DNA form, the CDR3 reads TGTGCCACCAGCAGAGATCGCGCGGGAGGGCGCGAGCAGTACTTC.

This clone was recorded once. The J gene is TRBJ1-1, the V gene TRBV15; possible D gene TRBD1, 5 bases. CDR3 length equals 17 residues. V lost 0 bases to trimming and J lost 3 bases, with 17 bases between them. Germline assignment: CDR1 LNHNV and CDR2 YYDKDF (reference sequence). The DNA of the CDR3 is TGTGCCACCAGCAGAGATGTGGGGGGGTGGTTTGACACTGAAGCTTTCTTT. Its translation is CATSRDVGGWFDTEAFF.

This clone came up once. The CDR3 here is CARPPSSYRNEQFF. In nucleotides, the CDR3 is TGTGCCAGGCCGCCGTCTAGCTACCGCAATGAGCAGTTCTTC. The chain employs TRBV21-1 and TRBJ2-1; the D call of TRBD2 is as the table states it, not checked on the DNA. TRBV21-1 is described as a pseudogene. This CDR3 region has 14 residues.

V gene TRBV3-1 (or the pseudogene TRBV3-2) combines with J gene TRBJ1-6, with D unresolved. The CDR3 contains 14 residues. CDR1 LGHDT and CDR2 YNNKEL come from the germline V gene (reference sequence). The V and J ends lost 1 base and 5 bases respectively, with 6 bases between them. The chain's CDR3 is CASSQGQDNSPLHF. In DNA, the CDR3 is TGTGCCAGCAGCCAAGGCCAGGATAATTCACCCCTCCACTTT.

As regards this clone: Other DNA sequences in this sample translate to the same CDR3. The rearrangement uses TRBV27 and TRBJ2-7; 7 nucleotides line up with TRBD1. Trimming cost V 6 bases and J 0 bases; bases outside gene matches: 5. The CDR3 covers 14 residues. From germline, CDR1 is MNHEY and CDR2 SMNVEV (reference sequence). CDR3 sequence reads: CASSRDRNSYEQYF. The CDR3 nucleotides are TGTGCCAGCAGCCGGGACAGAAACTCCTACGAGCAGTACTTC.

This rearrangement joins TRBV30 to TRBJ2-1; TRBD2 aligns across 7 bases. V was pared by 6 bases and J by 2 bases, with 10 bases of the junction left unmatched. Germline V CDR1 and CDR2: GTSNPN, SVGIG (reference sequence). The CDR3 contains 15 residues. The DNA for the CDR3 is TGTGCCTGCACGGGGCTAGCGGAGCCCTACAATGAGCAGTTCTTC. It codes for CACTGLAEPYNEQFF.

V and J are TRBV4-1 and TRBJ1-5, with TRBD1 matching 11 bases. Germline V gene data show CDR1 as MGHRA and CDR2 as YSYEKL. There are 18 residues in the CDR3. V shed 4 bases, J shed 0 bases, and the junction held 8 bases outside the gene matches. The CDR3 protein is CASSPRDRGIYSNQPQHF. In DNA form, the CDR3 reads TGCGCCAGCAGCCCCCGGGACAGGGGGATTTATAGCAATCAGCCCCAGCATTTT.

The gene calls are TRBV6-5 and TRBJ1-5; 7 bases fit TRBD1. The V gene's germline CDR1 is MNHEY and CDR2 SVGAGI. The V gene end was trimmed by 6 bases and the J gene end by 4 bases; junction bases not matched to a gene: 3. The CDR3 runs 13 residues. The CDR3 coding sequence is TGTGCCAGCAGGGCGACAGGGAATCAGCCCCAGCATTTT. It translates to CASRATGNQPQHF.

The chain is built from TRBV24-1 and TRBJ1-5; a weak D match, TRBD1 (6 bases). Trimming stripped 8 bases from V and 9 bases from J, with 13 bases between. This CDR3 comprises 12 residues. Germline V gene sequence: CDR1 KGHDR, CDR2 SFDVKD. CDR3 nucleotide sequence: TGTGCCACCAAGGGGGGCACGGGGCCCCAGCATTTT. This sequence encodes CATKGGTGPQHF.

The CDR3 coding sequence is TGTGCCAGCTCAGACGAAGCAGGGGATCCCTCCTACAATGAGCAGTTCTTC. It specifies CASSDEAGDPSYNEQFF. This chain links TRBV18 with TRBJ2-1; tentative D call: TRBD1 (6 bases). This CDR3 contains 17 residues. CDR1 is KGHSH, CDR2 LQKENI, per germline. Trimming pared 5 bases from V and 0 bases from J, leaving 17 bases between.

The chain has TRBV19 and TRBJ2-1; tentative D call: TRBD2 (8 bases). The germline V and J ends were trimmed by 4 bases and 6 bases, with 19 bases remaining between them. Germline loops: CDR1 LNHDA, CDR2 SQIVND (reference sequence). The CDR3 loop spans 16 amino acids. Here the CDR3 reads CASSKGAWTSSNEQFF. In DNA form, the CDR3 reads TGTGCCAGTAGTAAGGGGGCCTGGACTAGCAGCAATGAGCAGTTCTTC. The full variable domain, its missing parts supplied by reference TRBV19 and TRBJ2-1, is DGGITQSPKYLFRKEGQNVTLSCEQNLNHDAMYWYRQDPGQGLRLIYYSQIVNDFQKGDIAEGYSVSREKKESFPLTVTSAQKNPTAFYLCASSKGAWTSSNEQFFGPGTRLTVL.

V and J are TRBV9 and TRBJ2-3, with TRBD2 matching over 9 bases. CDR1 is SGDLS and CDR2 is YYNGEE in the germline V gene. The CDR3 contains 17 residues. V lost 4 bases, J lost 4 bases, and 13 bases stayed unmatched. The CDR3 sequence: CASSPHEGGGRADTQYF. The CDR3 bases are TGTGCCAGCAGCCCTCACGAAGGCGGCGGGAGGGCAGATACGCAGTATTTT.

The rearrangement joins TRBV9 to TRBJ1-1; D may be TRBD1 (6 bases). The V gene lost 0 bases and the J gene lost 6 bases, with 12 bases spanning the gap. Germline V lookup: CDR1 SGDLS, CDR2 YYNGEE. The length of the CDR3 is 14 residues. The CDR3 sequence is CASSVAEQGAEAFF. The CDR3 DNA follows: TGTGCCAGCAGCGTAGCAGAACAGGGAGCTGAAGCTTTCTTT.

This chain uses TRBV4-1 with TRBJ1-5; TRBD1 matches at 9 bases. Germline V gives CDR1 MGHRA, CDR2 YSYEKL. The trim removed 4 bases at V and 2 bases at J, leaving 3 bases unmatched. This CDR3 spans 15 amino acids. The CDR3 here is CASSLRQGGNQPQHF. As DNA, the CDR3 is TGCGCCAGCAGCCTACGACAGGGGGGCAATCAGCCCCAGCATTTT.

The chain carries TRBV19 and TRBJ1-2; perhaps TRBD1 as D (5 bases). Germline CDR1 LNHDA, CDR2 SQIVND (reference sequence). V lost 2 bases and J lost 2, with 9 bases in between. The CDR3 sequence is 14 residues long. The CDR3, as DNA: TGTGCCAGTAGTATAAGCCAGGGAAACTATGGCTACACCTTC. Translating it yields CASSISQGNYGYTF.

V and J are TRBV5-6 and TRBJ2-2; D unresolved. The germline CDR1 and CDR2 sequences are SGHDT and YYEEEE. V lost 0 bases and J lost 7, with 7 bases in between. There are 13 residues in the CDR3. This chain's CDR3 is CASSLDRGGELFF. The CDR3 nucleotides read TGTGCCAGCAGCTTGGACAGAGGCGGGGAGCTGTTTTTT.

V usage is TRBV7-9 and J usage is TRBJ1-1; D gene uncertain. The V end lost 4 bases, the J end lost 0 bases, and 21 bases lay between the germline ends. The CDR3 covers 18 residues. Germline CDR1 reads SEHNR; CDR2 reads FQNEAQ (reference sequence). CDR3 bases: TGTGCCAGCAGCTCCCCCCGGAGGGCAGCTATCATGAACACTGAAGCTTTCTTT. Its protein product is CASSSPRRAAIMNTEAFF.

The CDR3 DNA is TGTGCCATCAGTCGTCGACAGCGCGACGGAAACACCATATATTTT. The encoded protein is CAISRRQRDGNTIYF. This chain joins TRBV10-3 and TRBJ1-3; possible D gene TRBD1, 5 bases. Germline values: CDR1 ENHRY, CDR2 SYGVKD. Deletions cut 5 bases from V and 4 bases from J, with 15 bases between. This CDR3 contains 15 residues.

J is TRBJ2-7 and V is TRBV14; D is unclear. CDR1 SGHDN and CDR2 FVKESK come from the germline V gene. The CDR3 sequence is 12 residues long. V was shortened by 6 bases and J by 3 bases, with 9 bases between the two germline ends. In DNA form, the CDR3 reads TGTGCCAGCAGTTCCACTCACTACGAGCAGTACTTC. Translated, it gives CASSSTHYEQYF. Using reference TRBV14 and TRBJ2-7 for the parts outside the CDR3, the full variable domain is EAGVTQFPSHSVIEKGQTVTLRCDPISGHDNLYWYRRVMGKEIKFLLHFVKESKQDESGMPNNRFLAERTGGTYSTLKVQPAELEDSGVYFCASSSTHYEQYFGPGTRLTVT.

The chain recombines TRBV5-1 with TRBJ1-3; tentative D call: TRBD1 (6 bases). Trimming pared 2 bases from V and 0 bases from J, leaving 12 bases between. CDR1 SGHRS and CDR2 YFSETQ come from the germline V gene. The CDR3 runs to 16 residues. The CDR3 DNA reads as TGCGCCAGCAGCTTAGGACAGATCGTCTCTGGAAACACCATATATTTT. Translating gives CASSLGQIVSGNTIYF.

This clone was observed a few times. This chain connects TRBV3-1 (or the pseudogene TRBV3-2) to TRBJ2-1; D remains unclear. The CDR3 sequence is 14 residues long. In germline, CDR1 is LGHDT, CDR2 YNNKEL (reference sequence). Trimming left V 3 bases short and J 8 bases short, with 14 bases between. CDR3 amino acids: CASSHGRAGDEQFF. CDR3 in DNA: TGTGCCAGCAGCCACGGAAGAGCCGGTGATGAGCAGTTCTTC.

The rearrangement joins TRBV29-1 to TRBJ2-3; D is undetermined. The V and J ends lost 3 bases and 2 bases respectively, with 9 bases between them. The CDR3 runs 13 residues. Germline lookup yields CDR1 SQVTM and CDR2 ANQGSEA. As DNA, the CDR3 is TGCAGCGTTGATGCCGGCCACACAGATACGCAGTATTTT. It yields the protein CSVDAGHTDTQYF.